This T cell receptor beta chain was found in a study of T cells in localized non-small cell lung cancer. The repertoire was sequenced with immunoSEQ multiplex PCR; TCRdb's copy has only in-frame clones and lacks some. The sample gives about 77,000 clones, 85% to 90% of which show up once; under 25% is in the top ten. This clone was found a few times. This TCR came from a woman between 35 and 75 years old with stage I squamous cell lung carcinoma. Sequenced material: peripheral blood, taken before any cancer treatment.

Here the CDR3 reads CASTGQAGSHSPLHF. The CDR3 DNA follows: TGTGCCAGCACCGGCCAGGCGGGTTCTCATTCACCCCTCCACTTT. The V and J genes are TRBV2 and TRBJ1-6, with no clear D. The germline V gene encodes CDR1 SNHLY and CDR2 FYNNEI. The CDR3 contains 15 residues. The V end lost 7 bases, the J end lost 8 bases, and 18 bases lay between the germline ends.